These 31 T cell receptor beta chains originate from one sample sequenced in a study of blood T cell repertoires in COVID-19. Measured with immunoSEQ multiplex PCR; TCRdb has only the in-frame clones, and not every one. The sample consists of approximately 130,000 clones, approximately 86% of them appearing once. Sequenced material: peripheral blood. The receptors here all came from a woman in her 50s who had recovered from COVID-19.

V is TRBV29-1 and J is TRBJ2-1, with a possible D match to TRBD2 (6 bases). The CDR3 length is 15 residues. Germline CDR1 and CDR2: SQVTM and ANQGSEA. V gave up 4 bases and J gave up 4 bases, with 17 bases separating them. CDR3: CSVVLVGGPYNEQFF. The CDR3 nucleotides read TGCAGCGTTGTGCTTGTGGGAGGCCCGTACAATGAGCAGTTCTTC.

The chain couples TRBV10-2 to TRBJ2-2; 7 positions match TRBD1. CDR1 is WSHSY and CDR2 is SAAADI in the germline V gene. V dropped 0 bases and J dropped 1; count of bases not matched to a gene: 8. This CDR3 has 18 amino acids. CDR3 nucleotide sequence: TGCGCCAGCAGTGAGTCCCCACCCTGGACAGGGAACACCGGGGAGCTGTTTTTT. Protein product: CASSESPPWTGNTGELFF.

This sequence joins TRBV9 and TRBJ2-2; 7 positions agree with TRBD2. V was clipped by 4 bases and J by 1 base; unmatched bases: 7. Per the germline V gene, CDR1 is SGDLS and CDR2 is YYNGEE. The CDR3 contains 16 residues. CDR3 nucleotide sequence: TGTGCCAGCAGCACTGGGGACTATCTGAACACCGGGGAGCTGTTTTTT. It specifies CASSTGDYLNTGELFF.

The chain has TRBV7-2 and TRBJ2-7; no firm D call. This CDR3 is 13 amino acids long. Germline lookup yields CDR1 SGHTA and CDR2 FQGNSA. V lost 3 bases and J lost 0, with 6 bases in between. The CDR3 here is CASSFESSYEQYF. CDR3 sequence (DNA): TGTGCCAGCAGCTTCGAGAGCTCCTACGAGCAGTACTTC.

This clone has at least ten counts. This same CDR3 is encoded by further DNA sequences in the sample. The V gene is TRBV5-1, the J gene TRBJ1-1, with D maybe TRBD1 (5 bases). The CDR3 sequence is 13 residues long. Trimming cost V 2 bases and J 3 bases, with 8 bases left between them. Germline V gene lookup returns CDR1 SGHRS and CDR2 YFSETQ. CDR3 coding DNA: TGCGCCAGCAGCTTCGGGGGGGACACTGAAGCTTTCTTT. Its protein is CASSFGGDTEAFF.

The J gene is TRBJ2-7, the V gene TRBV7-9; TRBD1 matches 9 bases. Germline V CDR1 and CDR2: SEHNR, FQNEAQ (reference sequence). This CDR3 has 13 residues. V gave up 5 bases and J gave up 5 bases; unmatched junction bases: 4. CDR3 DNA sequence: TGTGCCAGCAGCCCCCGGGACAGGGACGAGCAGTACTTC. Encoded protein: CASSPRDRDEQYF.

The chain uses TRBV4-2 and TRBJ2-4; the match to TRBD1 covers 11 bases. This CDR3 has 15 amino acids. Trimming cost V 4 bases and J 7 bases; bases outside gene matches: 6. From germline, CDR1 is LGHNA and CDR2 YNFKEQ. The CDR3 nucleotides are TGTGCCAGCAGCCGCGGAGGGGACAGGGGGAACATTCAGTACTTC. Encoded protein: CASSRGGDRGNIQYF.

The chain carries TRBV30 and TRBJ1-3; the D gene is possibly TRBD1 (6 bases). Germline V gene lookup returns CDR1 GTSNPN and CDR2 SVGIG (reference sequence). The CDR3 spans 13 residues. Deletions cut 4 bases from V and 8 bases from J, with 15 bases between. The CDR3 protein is CAWNRQDRDTIYF. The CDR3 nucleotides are TGTGCCTGGAATCGACAGGATAGAGACACCATATATTTT.

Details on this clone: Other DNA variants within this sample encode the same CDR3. In DNA form, the CDR3 reads TGTGCCAGCAGCGTACTCGCGGATGAGCAGTTCTTC. It is translated as CASSVLADEQFF. The chain links TRBV9 to TRBJ2-1; D is undetermined. Trimming took off 1 base at V and 8 bases at J, with 7 bases between the two ends. Germline CDR1 and CDR2: SGDLS and YYNGEE. This CDR3 region has 12 residues.

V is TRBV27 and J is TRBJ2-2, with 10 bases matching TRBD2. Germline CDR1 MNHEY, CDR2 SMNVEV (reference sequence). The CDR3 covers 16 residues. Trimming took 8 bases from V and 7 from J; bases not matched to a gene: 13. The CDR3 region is CASRPAGGPWNGELFF. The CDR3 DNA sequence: TGTGCCAGCCGGCCAGCGGGAGGGCCGTGGAACGGGGAGCTGTTTTTT.

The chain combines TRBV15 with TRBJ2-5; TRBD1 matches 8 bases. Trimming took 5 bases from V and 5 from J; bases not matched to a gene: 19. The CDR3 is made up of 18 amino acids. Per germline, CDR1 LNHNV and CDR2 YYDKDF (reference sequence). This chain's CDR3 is CATSVRTGSSLGRETQYF. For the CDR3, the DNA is TGTGCCACCAGCGTACGGACAGGGAGTTCTCTTGGGAGGGAGACCCAGTACTTC.

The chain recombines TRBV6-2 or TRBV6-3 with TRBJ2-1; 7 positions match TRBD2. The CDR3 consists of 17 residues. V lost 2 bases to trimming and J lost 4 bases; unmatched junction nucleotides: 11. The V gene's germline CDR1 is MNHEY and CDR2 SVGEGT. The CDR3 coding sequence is TGTGCCAGCAGTTACCCCTATGGGGGGGTCGGTTACAATGAGCAGTTCTTC. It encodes CASSYPYGGVGYNEQFF.

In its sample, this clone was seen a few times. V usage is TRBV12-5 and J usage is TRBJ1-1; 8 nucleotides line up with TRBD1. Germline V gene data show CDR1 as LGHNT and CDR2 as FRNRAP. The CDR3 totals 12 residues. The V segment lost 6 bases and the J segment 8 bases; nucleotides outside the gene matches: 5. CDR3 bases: TGTGCTAGTGGCCTCCCAGGGGGCGAAGCTTTCTTT. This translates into CASGLPGGEAFF.

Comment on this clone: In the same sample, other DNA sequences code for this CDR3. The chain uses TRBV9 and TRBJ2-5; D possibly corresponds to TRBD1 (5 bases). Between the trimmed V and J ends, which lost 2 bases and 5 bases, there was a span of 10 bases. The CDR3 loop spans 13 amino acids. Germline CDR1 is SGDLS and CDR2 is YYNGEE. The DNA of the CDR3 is TGTGCCAGCAGCGTCAGGGTCGACGAGACCCAGTACTTC. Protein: CASSVRVDETQYF.

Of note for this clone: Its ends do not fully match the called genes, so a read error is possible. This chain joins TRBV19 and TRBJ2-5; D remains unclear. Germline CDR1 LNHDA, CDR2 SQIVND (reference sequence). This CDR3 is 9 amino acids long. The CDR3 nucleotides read TGTGCCAGTAGTACCTTAGAGAACTTC. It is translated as CASSTLENF.

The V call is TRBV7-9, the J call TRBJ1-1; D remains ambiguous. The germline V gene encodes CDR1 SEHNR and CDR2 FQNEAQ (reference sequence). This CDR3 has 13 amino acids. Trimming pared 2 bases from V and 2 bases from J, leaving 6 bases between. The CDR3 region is CASSLSLNTEAFF. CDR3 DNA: TGTGCCAGCAGCTTATCTCTAAACACTGAAGCTTTCTTT.

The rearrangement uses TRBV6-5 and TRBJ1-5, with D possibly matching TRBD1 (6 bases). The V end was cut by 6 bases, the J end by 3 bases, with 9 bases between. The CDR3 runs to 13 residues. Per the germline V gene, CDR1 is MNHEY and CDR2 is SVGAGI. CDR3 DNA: TGTGCCAGCAGGGACAGATACAATCAGCCCCAGCATTTT. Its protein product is CASRDRYNQPQHF.

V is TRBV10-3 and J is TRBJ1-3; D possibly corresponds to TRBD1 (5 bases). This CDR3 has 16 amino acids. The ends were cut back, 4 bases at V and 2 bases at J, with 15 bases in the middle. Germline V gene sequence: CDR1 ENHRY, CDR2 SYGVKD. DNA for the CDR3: TGTGCCATCAGTGCCACGGGGGGGGGAACTGGAAACACCATATATTTT. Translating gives CAISATGGGTGNTIYF.

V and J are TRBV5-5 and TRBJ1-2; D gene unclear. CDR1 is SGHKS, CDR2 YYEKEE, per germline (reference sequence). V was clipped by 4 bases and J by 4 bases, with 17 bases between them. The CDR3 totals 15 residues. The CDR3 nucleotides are TGTGCCAGCAGCCCCTCTCCGGGGTTATTCTATGGCTACACCTTC. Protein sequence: CASSPSPGLFYGYTF.

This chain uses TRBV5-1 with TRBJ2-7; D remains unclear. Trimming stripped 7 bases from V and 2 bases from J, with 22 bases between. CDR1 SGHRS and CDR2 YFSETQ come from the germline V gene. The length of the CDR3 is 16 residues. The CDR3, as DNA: TGCGCCAGCGCTACAAGGAGTTCCCTAAACCCCTACGAGCAGTACTTC. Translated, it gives CASATRSSLNPYEQYF.

The CDR3 loop reads CASSQTPGDTEAFF. The CDR3 DNA is TGTGCCAGCAGCCAAACCCCGGGGGACACTGAAGCTTTCTTT. The chain uses TRBV3-1 (or the pseudogene TRBV3-2) and TRBJ1-1; D might be TRBD1 (5 bases). V dropped 2 bases and J dropped 3 bases, with 10 bases sitting between them. This CDR3 contains 14 residues. Germline-derived CDR1 and CDR2 are LGHDT and YNNKEL (reference sequence).

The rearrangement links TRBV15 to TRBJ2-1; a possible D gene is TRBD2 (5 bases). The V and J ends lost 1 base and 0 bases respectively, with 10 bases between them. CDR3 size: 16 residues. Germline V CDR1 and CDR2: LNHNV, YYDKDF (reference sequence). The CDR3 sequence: CATSRVGGYSYNEQFF. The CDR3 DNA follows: TGTGCCACCAGCAGAGTCGGCGGGTACTCCTACAATGAGCAGTTCTTC.

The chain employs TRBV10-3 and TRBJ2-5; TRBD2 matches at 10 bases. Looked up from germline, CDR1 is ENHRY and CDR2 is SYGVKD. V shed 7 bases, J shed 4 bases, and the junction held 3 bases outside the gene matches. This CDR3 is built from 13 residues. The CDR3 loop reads CAINRLAGETQYF. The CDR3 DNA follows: TGTGCCATCAATCGACTAGCGGGAGAGACCCAGTACTTC.

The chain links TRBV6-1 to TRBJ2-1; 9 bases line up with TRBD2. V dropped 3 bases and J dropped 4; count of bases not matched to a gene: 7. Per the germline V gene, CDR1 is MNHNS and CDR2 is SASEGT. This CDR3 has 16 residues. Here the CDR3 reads CASSETSGAPYNEQFF. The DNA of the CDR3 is TGTGCCAGCAGTGAGACTAGCGGAGCCCCTTACAATGAGCAGTTCTTC.

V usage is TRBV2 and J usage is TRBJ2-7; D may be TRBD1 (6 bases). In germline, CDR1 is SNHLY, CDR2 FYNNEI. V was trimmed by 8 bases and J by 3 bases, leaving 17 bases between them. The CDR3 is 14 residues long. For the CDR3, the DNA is TGTGCCAGCTGGGGTGGACAGACCAACTACGAGCAGTACTTC. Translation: CASWGGQTNYEQYF. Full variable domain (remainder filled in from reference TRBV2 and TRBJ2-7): EPEVTQTPSHQVTQMGQEVILRCVPISNHLYFYWYRQILGQKVEFLVSFYNNEISEKSEIFDDQFSVERPDGSNFTLKIRSTKLEDSAMYFCASWGGQTNYEQYFGPGTRLTVT.

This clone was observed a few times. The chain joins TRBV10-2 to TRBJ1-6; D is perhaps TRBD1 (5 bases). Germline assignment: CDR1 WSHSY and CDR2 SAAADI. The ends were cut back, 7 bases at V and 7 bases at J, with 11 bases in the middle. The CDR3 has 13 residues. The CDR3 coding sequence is TGCGCCAGCAATCCAGGGTTGAATTCACCCCTCCACTTT. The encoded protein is CASNPGLNSPLHF.

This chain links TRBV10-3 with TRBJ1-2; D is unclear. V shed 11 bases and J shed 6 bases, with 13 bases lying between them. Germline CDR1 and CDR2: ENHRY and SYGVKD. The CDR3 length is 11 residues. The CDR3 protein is CAASKGDGYTF. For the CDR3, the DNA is TGTGCCGCGTCAAAGGGAGATGGCTACACCTTC.

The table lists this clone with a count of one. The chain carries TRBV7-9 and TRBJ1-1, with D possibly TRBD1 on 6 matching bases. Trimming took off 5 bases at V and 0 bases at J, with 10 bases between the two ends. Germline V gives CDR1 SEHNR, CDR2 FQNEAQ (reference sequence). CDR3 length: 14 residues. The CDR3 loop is CASSLDSMNTEAFF. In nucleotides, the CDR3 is TGTGCCAGCAGCCTGGACAGCATGAACACTGAAGCTTTCTTT.

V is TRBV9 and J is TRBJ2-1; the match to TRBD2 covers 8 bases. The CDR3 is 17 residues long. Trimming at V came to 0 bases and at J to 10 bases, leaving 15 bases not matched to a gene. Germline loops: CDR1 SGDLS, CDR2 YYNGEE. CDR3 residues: CASSVATMGAGGEEQFF. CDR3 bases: TGTGCCAGCAGCGTAGCTACTATGGGGGCCGGGGGGGAGGAGCAGTTCTTC.

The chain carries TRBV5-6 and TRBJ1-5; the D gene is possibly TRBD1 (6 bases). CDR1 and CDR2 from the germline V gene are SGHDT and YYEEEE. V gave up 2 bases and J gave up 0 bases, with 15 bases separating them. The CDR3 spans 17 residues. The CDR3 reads CASSFRGGGVSNQPQHF. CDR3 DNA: TGTGCCAGCAGCTTCCGAGGGGGTGGCGTTAGCAATCAGCCCCAGCATTTT.

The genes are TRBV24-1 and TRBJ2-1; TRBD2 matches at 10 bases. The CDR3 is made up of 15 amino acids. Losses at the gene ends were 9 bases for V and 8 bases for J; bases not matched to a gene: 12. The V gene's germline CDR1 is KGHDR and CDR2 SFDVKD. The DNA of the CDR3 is TGTGCCACCGGACCTAGCGGGAGCCCCACCGATGAGCAGTTCTTC. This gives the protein CATGPSGSPTDEQFF.